The rows below give T cell receptor beta chains drawn from one sample of a study of T cell repertoires in cytomegalovirus infection. TCRdb reprocessed the reads with MiXCR, giving one entry per CDR3 protein. The sample holds approximately 160,000 distinct CDR3 sequences, 17% seen once. Sequencing used CD8+ T cells from PBMCs. These receptors came from a human donor in good health (CMV status not recorded). Some clones in this sample may be carry-over from other donors' samples. The CDR3 runs from the conserved cysteine through the conserved F or W. Fields, in order: V gene, J gene, clone size, CDR3 length, D gene, CDR3 protein, CDR3 DNA. The D gene is left open where the match is weak. Clone sizes are given selectively: once, few, many, or a class where the clone is expanded.

v_gene: TRBV28
j_gene: TRBJ2-2
abundance: few
len: 15
d_gene: -
CDR3aa: CASSLSAGAAGELFF
CDR3nt: TGTGCCAGCAGTTTGTCAGCGGGTGCGGCCGGGGAGCTGTTTTTT

v_gene: TRBV6-2/TRBV6-3
j_gene: TRBJ1-2
abundance: many
len: 11
d_gene: -
CDR3aa: CASSSGYGYTF
CDR3nt: TGTGCCAGCAGTTCCGGATATGGCTACACCTTC

v_gene: TRBV7-3
j_gene: TRBJ2-1
abundance: many
len: 13
d_gene: -
CDR3aa: CASSRGTGNEQFF
CDR3nt: TGTGCCAGCAGCCGAGGGACCGGGAATGAGCAGTTCTTC

v_gene: TRBV5-1
j_gene: TRBJ2-3
abundance: few
len: 16
d_gene: TRBD2
CDR3aa: CASSLGERGFTDTQYF
CDR3nt: TGCGCCAGCAGCTTGGGAGAGCGGGGGTTCACAGATACGCAGTATTTT

v_gene: TRBV7-6
j_gene: TRBJ1-1
abundance: -
len: 15
d_gene: -
CDR3aa: CASSPPDGLNTEAFF
CDR3nt: TGTGCCAGCAGCCCTCCGGACGGTTTGAACACTGAAGCTTTCTTT

v_gene: TRBV7-9
j_gene: TRBJ1-1
abundance: -
len: 18
d_gene: TRBD1
CDR3aa: CASSLGGQGRRMNTEAFF
CDR3nt: TGTGCCAGCAGCTTGGGGGGACAGGGGAGGCGGATGAACACTGAAGCTTTCTTT

v_gene: TRBV7-8
j_gene: TRBJ2-2
abundance: few
len: 14
d_gene: -
CDR3aa: CASSLIPGWEELFF
CDR3nt: TGTGCCAGCAGCTTGATTCCGGGATGGGAGGAGCTGTTTTTT

v_gene: TRBV5-1
j_gene: TRBJ2-3
abundance: -
len: 15
d_gene: TRBD2
CDR3aa: CASSFLAASTDTQYF
CDR3nt: TGCGCCAGCAGCTTCCTAGCGGCTAGCACAGATACGCAGTATTTT

v_gene: TRBV29-1
j_gene: TRBJ2-7
abundance: -
len: 15
d_gene: TRBD1
CDR3aa: CSVEIQGQGDYEQYF
CDR3nt: TGCAGCGTAGAAATACAGGGACAGGGGGACTACGAGCAGTACTTC

v_gene: TRBV7-9
j_gene: TRBJ2-1
abundance: many
len: 12
d_gene: -
CDR3aa: CASSLGGDEQFF
CDR3nt: TGTGCCAGCAGCTTAGGGGGGGATGAGCAGTTCTTC

v_gene: TRBV6-2/TRBV6-3
j_gene: TRBJ2-2
abundance: many
len: 18
d_gene: -
CDR3aa: CASSLRGGGQVNTGELFF
CDR3nt: TGTGCCAGCAGTTTAAGAGGCGGAGGACAAGTTAACACCGGGGAGCTGTTTTTT

v_gene: TRBV7-8
j_gene: TRBJ2-7
abundance: few
len: 13
d_gene: -
CDR3aa: CASSPWTTHEQYF
CDR3nt: TGTGCCAGCAGCCCCTGGACAACCCACGAGCAGTACTTC

v_gene: TRBV11-2
j_gene: TRBJ2-7
abundance: few
len: 14
d_gene: -
CDR3aa: CASSLELPRDEQYF
CDR3nt: TGTGCCAGCAGCTTAGAACTCCCTAGGGACGAGCAGTACTTC

v_gene: TRBV7-6
j_gene: TRBJ1-1
abundance: -
len: 14
d_gene: -
CDR3aa: CASSLTGPGTEAFF
CDR3nt: TGTGCCAGCAGCCTAACAGGGCCCGGCACTGAAGCTTTCTTT

v_gene: TRBV7-9
j_gene: TRBJ2-1
abundance: -
len: 14
d_gene: -
CDR3aa: CASSFPTEYNEQFF
CDR3nt: TGTGCCAGCAGCTTCCCGACAGAGTACAATGAGCAGTTCTTC

v_gene: TRBV5-6
j_gene: TRBJ1-1
abundance: many
len: 13
d_gene: -
CDR3aa: CASSGRHHPEAFF
CDR3nt: TGTGCCAGCAGCGGGCGACATCACCCTGAAGCTTTCTTT

v_gene: TRBV28
j_gene: TRBJ2-7
abundance: -
len: 13
d_gene: TRBD2
CDR3aa: CASRAGVVYEQYF
CDR3nt: TGTGCCAGCAGGGCGGGAGTGGTTTACGAGCAGTACTTC

v_gene: TRBV7-2
j_gene: TRBJ1-3
abundance: many
len: 15
d_gene: -
CDR3aa: CASSFRSEAGNTIYF
CDR3nt: TGTGCCAGCAGCTTTAGGAGTGAAGCTGGAAACACCATATATTTT

v_gene: TRBV25-1
j_gene: TRBJ2-7
abundance: few
len: 11
d_gene: -
CDR3aa: CASSDVYEQYF
CDR3nt: TGTGCCAGCAGTGACGTCTACGAGCAGTACTTC

v_gene: TRBV7-9
j_gene: TRBJ1-1
abundance: -
len: 15
d_gene: -
CDR3aa: CASSLSTGMGAEAFF
CDR3nt: TGTGCCAGCAGCTTGAGTACGGGGATGGGTGCTGAAGCTTTCTTT

v_gene: TRBV29-1
j_gene: TRBJ2-5
abundance: -
len: 16
d_gene: TRBD2
CDR3aa: CSVEGTTSGAGDPTPF
CDR3nt: TGCAGCGTTGAAGGCACGACTAGCGGGGCGGGAGACCCTACCCCCTTC

v_gene: TRBV5-1
j_gene: TRBJ2-7
abundance: few
len: 15
d_gene: TRBD2
CDR3aa: CASSIWKRGTYEQYF
CDR3nt: TGCGCCAGCAGCATCTGGAAGCGGGGTACCTACGAGCAGTACTTC

v_gene: TRBV5-6
j_gene: TRBJ2-5
abundance: -
len: 13
d_gene: TRBD1
CDR3aa: CASSPHRGRTQYF
CDR3nt: TGTGCCAGCAGCCCCCACAGGGGTAGGACCCAGTACTTC